This note documents a single TCR beta chain sequence. Its antigen is not known. The CDR3 loop spans 14 amino acids. Germline values: CDR1 SGDLS, CDR2 YYNGEE. The V end lost 0 bases, the J end lost 6 bases, and 13 bases lay between the germline ends. This specimen belongs to a study of shared clonotypes between healthy human individuals. Broader study findings: Only blood was sampled, and tissue TCR repertoires likely differ from blood ones.

An even split of each subset's genomic DNA across several immunoSEQ plates was performed. Sequencing was performed with immunoSEQ multiplex PCR; in TCRdb, only in-frame clones are kept and a portion is missing. The sample lists 600,000 to 750,000 clones, roughly 88% occurring once. The specimen was memory CD8+ T cells from PBMCs. As to subset: CD45RO+ cells pooled with CCR7-negative TemRA cells. The source is a man between 18 and 35 years old in good health. Some clones in this sample may be carry-over from other donors' samples. The chain couples TRBV9 to TRBJ2-7; no clear D gene. In nucleotides, the CDR3 is TGTGCCAGCAGCGTAGGAGGATCCCCGAGCGAGCAGTACTTC. It specifies CASSVGGSPSEQYF.